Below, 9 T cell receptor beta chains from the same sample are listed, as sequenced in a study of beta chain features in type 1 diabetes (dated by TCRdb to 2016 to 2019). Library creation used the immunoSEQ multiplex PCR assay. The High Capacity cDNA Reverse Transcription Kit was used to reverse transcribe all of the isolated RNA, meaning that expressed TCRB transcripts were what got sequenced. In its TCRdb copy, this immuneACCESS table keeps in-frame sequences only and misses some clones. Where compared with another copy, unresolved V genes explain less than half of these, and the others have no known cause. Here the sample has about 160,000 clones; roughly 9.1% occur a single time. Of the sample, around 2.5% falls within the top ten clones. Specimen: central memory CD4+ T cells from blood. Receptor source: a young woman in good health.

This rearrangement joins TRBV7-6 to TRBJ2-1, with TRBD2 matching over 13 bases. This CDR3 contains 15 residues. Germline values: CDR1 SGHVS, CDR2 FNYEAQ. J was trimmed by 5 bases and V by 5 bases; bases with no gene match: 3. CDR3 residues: CASSLGLAGNNEQFF. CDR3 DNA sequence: TGTGCCAGCAGCCTGGGACTAGCGGGGAACAATGAGCAGTTCTTC.

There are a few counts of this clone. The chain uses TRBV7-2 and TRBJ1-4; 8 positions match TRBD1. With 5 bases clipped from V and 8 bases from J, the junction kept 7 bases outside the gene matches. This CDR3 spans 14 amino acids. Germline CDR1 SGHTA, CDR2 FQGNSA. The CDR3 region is CASSRTGSGEKLFF. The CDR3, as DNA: TGTGCCAGCAGCCGGACAGGGTCGGGGGAAAAACTGTTTTTT.

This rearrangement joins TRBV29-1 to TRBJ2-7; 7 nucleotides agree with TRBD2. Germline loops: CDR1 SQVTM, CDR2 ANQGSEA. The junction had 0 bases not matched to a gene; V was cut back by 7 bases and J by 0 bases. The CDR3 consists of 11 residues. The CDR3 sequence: CSASGSYEQYF. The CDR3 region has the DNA TGCAGCGCTAGCGGCTCCTACGAGCAGTACTTC.

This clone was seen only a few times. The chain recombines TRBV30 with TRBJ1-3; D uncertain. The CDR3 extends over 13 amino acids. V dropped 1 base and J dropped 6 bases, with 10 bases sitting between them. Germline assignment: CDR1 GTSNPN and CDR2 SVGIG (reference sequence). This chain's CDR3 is CAWSGGPQNTIYF. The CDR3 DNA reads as TGTGCCTGGAGTGGAGGTCCCCAAAACACCATATATTTT.

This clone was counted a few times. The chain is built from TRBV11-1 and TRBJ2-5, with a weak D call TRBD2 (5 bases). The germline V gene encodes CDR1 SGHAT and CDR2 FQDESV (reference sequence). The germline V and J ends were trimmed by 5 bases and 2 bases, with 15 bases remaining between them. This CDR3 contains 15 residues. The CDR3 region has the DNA TGTGCCAGCAGCAGGACTCCGGGGAAACAAGAGACCCAGTACTTC. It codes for CASSRTPGKQETQYF.

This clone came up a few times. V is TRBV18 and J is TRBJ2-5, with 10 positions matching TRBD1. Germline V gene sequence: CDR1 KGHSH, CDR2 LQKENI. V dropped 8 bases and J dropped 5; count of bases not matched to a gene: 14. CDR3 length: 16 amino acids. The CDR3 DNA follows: TGTGCCAGCACGTCCCAGGGGACAGGGGCGGTGGAGACCCAGTACTTC. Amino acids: CASTSQGTGAVETQYF.

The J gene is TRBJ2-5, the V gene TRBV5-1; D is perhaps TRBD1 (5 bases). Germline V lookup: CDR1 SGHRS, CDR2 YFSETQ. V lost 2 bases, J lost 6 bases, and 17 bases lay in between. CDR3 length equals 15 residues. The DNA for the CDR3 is TGCGCCAGCAGCTTTGGTGGGGCACTTGGGCAGACCCAGTACTTC. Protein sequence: CASSFGGALGQTQYF.

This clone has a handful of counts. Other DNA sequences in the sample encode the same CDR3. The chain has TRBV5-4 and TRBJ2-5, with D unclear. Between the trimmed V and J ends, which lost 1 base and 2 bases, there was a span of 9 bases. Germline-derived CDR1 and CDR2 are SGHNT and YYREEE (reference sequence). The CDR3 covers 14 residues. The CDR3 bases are TGTGCCAGCAGCTTGCGCGGTTCACAAGAGACCCAGTACTTC. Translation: CASSLRGSQETQYF.

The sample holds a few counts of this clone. The CDR3 coding sequence is TGTGCCAGCAGCTTGTGGACGGACTTGGGCTACACCTTC. Its translation: CASSLWTDLGYTF. This chain links TRBV5-4 with TRBJ1-2; D gene ambiguous. The CDR3 spans 13 residues. Germline values: CDR1 SGHNT, CDR2 YYREEE (reference sequence). V lost 1 base to trimming and J lost 8 bases, with 12 bases between them.